These 9 T cell receptor beta chains share one sample of origin, sequenced in a study of T cells in Graves' hyperthyroidism and ophthalmopathy. The source material, RNA transcripts, was used to amplify TCR beta CDR3 regions. The HTBI primer set drove a first-round RT-PCR of the TCR CDR3. TCRdb called the multiplex PCR reads again in MiXCR, with one record for every CDR3 protein. Among around 250,000 distinct CDR3 sequences listed, 13% to 15% were seen once. The sequenced sample was blood. The receptor source for this set is a woman aged 40 to 50 with Graves' hyperthyroidism that later progressed to Graves' ophthalmopathy.

This clonotype was seen at least ten times. V gene TRBV3-1 combines with J gene TRBJ2-3, with 9 bases matching TRBD2. The CDR3 is 18 residues long. From germline, CDR1 is LGHDT and CDR2 YNNKEL (reference sequence). The V and J ends lost 1 base and 0 bases, in that order; junction bases with no gene match: 8. The CDR3 region has the DNA TGTGCCAGCAGCCAAGGGGCCTCTAGCGGGGCTAGCACAGATACGCAGTATTTT. Translation gives CASSQGASSGASTDTQYF.

In its sample, this clonotype was seen many times. The gene calls are TRBV18 and TRBJ2-1, with a possible D match to TRBD2 (5 bases). CDR1 is KGHSH and CDR2 is LQKENI in the germline V gene. V was pared by 0 bases and J by 3 bases, with 15 bases between. The CDR3 has 17 residues. The CDR3: CASSPPSRALGYNEQFF. The CDR3 DNA follows: TGTGCCAGCTCACCACCGTCGCGGGCCTTGGGCTACAATGAGCAGTTCTTC.

Notes on this clonotype: A much larger clone is a single base away; this may be a read error. This chain joins TRBV18 and TRBJ1-4; TRBD1 might be the D (5 bases). The CDR3 loop spans 15 amino acids. From germline, CDR1 is KGHSH and CDR2 LQKENI. The CDR3 spells CANSPQGLTNEKLFF. The CDR3 DNA reads as TGTGCCAACTCACCCCAGGGATTGACTAATGAAAAACTGTTTTTT.

This rearrangement joins TRBV6-1 to TRBJ1-2; D not certain. Trimming stripped 1 base from V and 4 bases from J, with 7 bases between. The CDR3 sequence is 13 residues long. CDR1 is MNHNS, CDR2 SASEGT, per germline. DNA of the CDR3: TGTGCCAGCAGTGAAGTGATTTCCTATGGCTACACCTTC. It is translated as CASSEVISYGYTF.

About this clonotype: A read error may be the cause here, since a much bigger clone is one base away. The V call is TRBV24-1, the J call TRBJ1-4, with a tentative D call TRBD1 (6 bases). The CDR3 runs 12 residues. The V end lost 10 bases, the J end lost 8 bases, and 13 bases lay between the germline ends. The V gene's germline CDR1 is KGHDR and CDR2 SFDVKD. The DNA of the CDR3 is TGTGCCACGATAAGAGGGGGGGAAAAACTGTTTTTT. It specifies CATIRGGEKLFF.

This clonotype was observed at least ten times. The chain links TRBV20-1 to TRBJ1-1; tentative D call: TRBD1 (6 bases). The CDR3 runs 16 residues. CDR1 DFQATT and CDR2 SNEGSKA come from the germline V gene (reference sequence). V was cut by 2 bases and J by 11 bases, with 27 bases left in between. Here the CDR3 DNA reads TGCAGTGCTAGAATCCTGGTTGGGGGGCAATCAATGGGGGCTTTCTTT. It translates to CSARILVGGQSMGAFF.

This clonotype has ten or more counts. This chain uses TRBV12-3 or TRBV12-4 with TRBJ1-1; D unresolved. V was clipped by 2 bases and J by 1 base, with 5 bases between them. CDR3 length: 13 residues. This chain's CDR3 is CASSLRWNTEAFF. CDR3 sequence (DNA): TGTGCCAGCAGTTTACGGTGGAACACTGAAGCTTTCTTT.

This clonotype was recorded at least ten times. The chain has TRBV20-1 and TRBJ1-2; D might be TRBD1 (5 bases). This CDR3 contains 12 residues. Trimming took 6 bases from V and 1 from J, leaving 9 bases between them. Germline V gives CDR1 DFQATT, CDR2 SNEGSKA (reference sequence). In nucleotides, the CDR3 is TGCAGTGCCCTGACAGATAACTATGGCTACACCTTC. It specifies CSALTDNYGYTF.

This clonotype was observed a handful of times. The chain carries TRBV7-9 and TRBJ2-1; D gene uncertain. Trimming pared 3 bases from V and 5 bases from J, leaving 26 bases between. The CDR3 length is 19 residues. The V gene's germline CDR1 is SEHNR and CDR2 FQNEAQ (reference sequence). The DNA for the CDR3 is TGTGCCAGCAGCTTTGGCCTGATGGGTCGCGAACCCATAAACAATGAGCAGTTCTTC. This codes for CASSFGLMGREPINNEQFF.